The T cell receptor (beta chain) under discussion was sequenced for a study of T-cell reconstitution after alpha-beta-depleted transplantation in children. Study-level points and caveats: Surviving recipient cells, namely T cells and thymic progenitors, were the source of high day-60 TCRbeta diversity in some patients. From newly produced T cells came most of the T-cell counts and diversity one year after transplant. Reportedly, alpha-beta T cells present about two months post-transplant originated from several hundred expanded clones of graft origin.

A library of TCRbeta sequences, prepared with unique molecular identifiers, was generated. TCRdb analysed the PCR reads with MiXCR anew, one entry per CDR3 protein. Of about 260,000 distinct CDR3 sequences in the sample, 6.5% to 9% are singletons; the top ten hold approximately 6%. As regards this clonotype: Its antigen remains unidentified.

Germline V CDR1 and CDR2: DFQATT, SNEGSKA (reference sequence). This CDR3 comprises 11 residues. The V gene lost 4 bases and the J gene lost 4 bases, with 7 bases spanning the gap. Sequencing was performed on PBMCs, mostly from graft donor cells, taken 180 days after TCRalphabeta/CD19-depleted stem cell transplant. This rearrangement joins TRBV20-1 to TRBJ2-5; D is possibly TRBD1 (5 bases). The origin of this receptor is a male patient under 18 who had a stem cell transplant for acute lymphoblastic leukemia, so the T cells may come from the graft donor. The CDR3: CSAIRGETQYF. The DNA for the CDR3 is TGCAGTGCTATAAGGGGAGAGACCCAGTACTTC.